This T cell receptor beta chain was captured in a study of blood T cell repertoires in COVID-19. In the study overall: From the United States, Italy and Spain came samples of acute and convalescent COVID-19. PBMCs, B-cell-depleted T cells, or T cells were the source of the cDNA or gDNA that made up the material.

In the original workflow: Using reference gene primer amplification, nucleated cell counts were estimated. Only in-frame clones appear in the TCRdb table, and some are missing; sequencing was by immunoSEQ multiplex PCR. That table furnishes V, J and clone size, whereas the DNA furnished D and trimming. Of 100,000 or so clones in the sample, approximately 89% are singletons; the top ten hold 0.97%. The CDR3 loop spans 15 amino acids. The germline V gene has CDR1 SGHDT and CDR2 YYEEEE. Between the trimmed V and J ends, which lost 2 bases and 0 bases, there was a span of 10 bases. The specimen sequenced was peripheral blood. This TCR derives from a man between 60 and 75 years old with acute or convalescent COVID-19. The chain uses TRBV5-6 and TRBJ2-3; possibly TRBD1 for D (5 bases). CDR3 region: CASSLGPGSTDTQYF. As DNA, the CDR3 is TGTGCCAGCAGCTTAGGTCCAGGGAGCACAGATACGCAGTATTTT.